This T cell receptor beta chain derives from a study of blood T cell repertoires in COVID-19. As for the study in general: T cells, B-cell-depleted T cells, or PBMCs provided the cDNA or gDNA that served as material.

TCRdb keeps only in-frame clones here, not all; method: immunoSEQ multiplex PCR. The sample carries about 300,000 clones, 85% to 90% recorded once. Trimming shortened V by 5 bases and J by 4 bases, and 18 bases separated the two germline ends. Germline V gene data show CDR1 as MDHEN and CDR2 as SYDVKM. The CDR3 runs to 16 residues. The sequenced material came from peripheral blood. This receptor was taken from a human donor in a cohort sampled during active COVID-19. The chain links TRBV28 to TRBJ1-3; D is uncertain. This CDR3 is CASSMLSGIGGNTIYF. CDR3 nucleotide sequence: TGTGCCAGCAGTATGTTATCGGGGATTGGGGGAAACACCATATATTTT.